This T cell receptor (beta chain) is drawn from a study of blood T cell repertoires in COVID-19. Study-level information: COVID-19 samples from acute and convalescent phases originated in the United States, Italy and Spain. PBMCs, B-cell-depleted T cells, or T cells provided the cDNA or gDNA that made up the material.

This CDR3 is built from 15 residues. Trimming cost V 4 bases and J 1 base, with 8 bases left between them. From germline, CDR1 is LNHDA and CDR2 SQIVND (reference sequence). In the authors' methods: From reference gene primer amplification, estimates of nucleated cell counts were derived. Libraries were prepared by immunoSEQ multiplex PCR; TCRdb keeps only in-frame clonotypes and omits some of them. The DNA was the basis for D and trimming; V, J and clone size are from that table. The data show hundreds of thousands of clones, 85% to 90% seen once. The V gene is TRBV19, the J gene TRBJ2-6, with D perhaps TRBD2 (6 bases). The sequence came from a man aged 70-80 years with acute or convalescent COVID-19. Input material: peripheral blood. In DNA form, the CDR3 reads TGTGCCAGTAGTAGAGGAGGGTCTGGGGCCAACGTCCTGACTTTC. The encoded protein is CASSRGGSGANVLTF.